This record covers a single TCR beta chain. The junction and the germline gene differ at one end; a read error may be behind it. The data belong to a study of CD8+CD57+ T cells in acquired aplastic anemia. The CDR3 has 13 amino acids. Per the germline V gene, CDR1 is SNHLY and CDR2 is FYNNEI. According to the study, genomic DNA was the template for TCR beta VDJ and CDR3 profiling. TCRdb independently ran MiXCR on the reads; one entry per CDR3 protein. The data hold 400,000 to 600,000 distinct CDR3 sequences, with about a third observed a single time. Patients chosen for sequencing had shown CD8+CD57+ cell expansion by flow cytometry.

This clonotype was sampled from a human donor with aplastic anemia. Sequenced: sorted CD4+, CD8+, or CD8+CD57+ T cells (not recorded which) from PBMCs. This chain joins TRBV2 and TRBJ2-7, with 8 positions matching TRBD1. The DNA for the CDR3 is TGTGCCAGCAAAGGGGACAGGTCCTACGAGCAGTACTTT. Translation: CASKGDRSYEQYF.